This entry concerns a single T cell receptor (beta chain). Its specificity is unknown. Using the 5' RACE reads, TCRdb records one entry per CDR3 protein without DNA. The sample table sets out more than 400,000 distinct CDR3 sequences. The entry originates in a study of T cells expressing NK-cell markers. Study-level background: From sorted CD3+CD56+NKG2C+, CD3+CD56+NKG2C- and CD3+CD56-NKG2C+ T cells came the TCR beta repertoires. With respect to HCMV, most of the eight sequenced donors were seropositive, and one was seronegative. Study results and caveats: In roughly six donors, dominant CD3+CD56+NKG2C+ clonotypes ranked among the top 10 CD8+ clonotypes. In several donors, dominant clonotypes made up about 28.3-65% of CD3+CD56-NKG2C+ cells.

The CDR3 spans 18 residues. Germline V gives CDR1 SGHAT, CDR2 FQNNGV. This clonotype was obtained from a woman aged 18 to 75 in good health. The chain uses TRBV11-2 and TRBJ2-1; TCRdb names TRBD2, which stays unverified in the absence of DNA. Sequencing used blood T cells: a sorted CD56 or NKG2C T cell subset, CD4+ or CD8+ T cells, or bulk PBMC T cells (not recorded which). This chain's CDR3 is CASTSQRGDRSSYNEQFF.